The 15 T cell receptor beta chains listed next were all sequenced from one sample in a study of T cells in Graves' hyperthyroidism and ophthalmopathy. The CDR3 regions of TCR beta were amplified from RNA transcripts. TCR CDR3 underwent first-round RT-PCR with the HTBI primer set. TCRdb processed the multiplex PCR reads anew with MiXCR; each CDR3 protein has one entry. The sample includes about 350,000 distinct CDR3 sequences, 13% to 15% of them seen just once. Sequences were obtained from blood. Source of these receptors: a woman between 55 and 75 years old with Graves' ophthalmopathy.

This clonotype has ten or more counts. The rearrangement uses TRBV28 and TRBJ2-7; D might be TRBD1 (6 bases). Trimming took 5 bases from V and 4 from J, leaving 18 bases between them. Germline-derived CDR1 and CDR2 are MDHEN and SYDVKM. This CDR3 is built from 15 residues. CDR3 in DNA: TGTGCCAGCAGTCTCGAGGGACAAGGAACTTACGAGCAGTACTTC. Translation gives CASSLEGQGTYEQYF.

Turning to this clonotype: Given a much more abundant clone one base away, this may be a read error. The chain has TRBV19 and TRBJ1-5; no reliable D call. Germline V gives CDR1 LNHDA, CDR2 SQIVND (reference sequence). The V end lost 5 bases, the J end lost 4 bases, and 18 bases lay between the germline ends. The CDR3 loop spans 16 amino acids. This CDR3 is CASSVSLGRGNQPQHF. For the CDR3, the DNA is TGTGCCAGTAGTGTTTCGCTTGGGCGCGGTAATCAGCCCCAGCATTTT.

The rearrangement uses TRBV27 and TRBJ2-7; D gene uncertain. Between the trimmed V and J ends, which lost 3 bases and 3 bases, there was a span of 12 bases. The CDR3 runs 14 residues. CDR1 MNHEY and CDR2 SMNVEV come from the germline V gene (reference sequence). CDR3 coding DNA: TGTGCCAGCAGTTTTCGTCGACTCGGCTACGAGCAGTACTTC. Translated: CASSFRRLGYEQYF.

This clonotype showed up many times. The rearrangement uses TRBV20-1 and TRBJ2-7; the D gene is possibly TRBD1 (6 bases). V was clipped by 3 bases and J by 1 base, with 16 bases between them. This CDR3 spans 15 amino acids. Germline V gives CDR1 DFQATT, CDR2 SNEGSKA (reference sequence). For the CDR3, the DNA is TGCAGTGCTAGGGGAGCCGGGACACCTTCCTACGAGCAGTACTTC. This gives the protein CSARGAGTPSYEQYF.

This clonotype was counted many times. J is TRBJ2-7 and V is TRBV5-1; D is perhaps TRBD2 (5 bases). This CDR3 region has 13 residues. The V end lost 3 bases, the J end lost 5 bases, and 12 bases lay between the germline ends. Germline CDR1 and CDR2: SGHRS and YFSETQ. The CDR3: CASSWGDSNEQYF. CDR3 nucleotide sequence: TGCGCCAGCAGCTGGGGAGATTCTAACGAGCAGTACTTC.

CDR3 in DNA: TGTGCCAGCAGCCAAACAGGGATCAATCAGCCCCAGCATTTT. Translation: CASSQTGINQPQHF. J is TRBJ1-5 and V is TRBV7-9; the D gene is possibly TRBD1 (6 bases). V lost 5 bases, J lost 3 bases, and 11 bases lay in between. Germline V gene sequence: CDR1 SEHNR, CDR2 FQNEAQ (reference sequence). The length of the CDR3 is 14 residues.

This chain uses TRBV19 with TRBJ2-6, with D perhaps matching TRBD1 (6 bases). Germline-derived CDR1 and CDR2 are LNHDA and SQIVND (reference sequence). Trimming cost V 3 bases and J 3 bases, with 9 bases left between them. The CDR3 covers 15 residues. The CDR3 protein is CASSIGQNGANVLTF. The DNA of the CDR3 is TGTGCCAGTAGTATCGGACAGAATGGGGCCAACGTCCTGACTTTC.

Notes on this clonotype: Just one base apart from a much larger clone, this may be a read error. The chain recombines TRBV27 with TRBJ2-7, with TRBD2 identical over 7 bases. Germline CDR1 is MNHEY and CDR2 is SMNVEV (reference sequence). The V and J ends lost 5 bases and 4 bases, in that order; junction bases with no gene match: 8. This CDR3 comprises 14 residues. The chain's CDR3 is CASSDRDGGYEQYF. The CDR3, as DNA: TGTGCCAGCAGTGATCGGGACGGGGGGTACGAGCAGTACTTC.

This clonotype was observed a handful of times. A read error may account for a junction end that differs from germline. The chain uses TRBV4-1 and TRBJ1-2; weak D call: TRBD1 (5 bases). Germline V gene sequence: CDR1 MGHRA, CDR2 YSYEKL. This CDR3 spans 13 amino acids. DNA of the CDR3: TGTGCCAGCAGCCAATTGGGGCTTTATGGCTACACCTTC. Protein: CASSQLGLYGYTF.

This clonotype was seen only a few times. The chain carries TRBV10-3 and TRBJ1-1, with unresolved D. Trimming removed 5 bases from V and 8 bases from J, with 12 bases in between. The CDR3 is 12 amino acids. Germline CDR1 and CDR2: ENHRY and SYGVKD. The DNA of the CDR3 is TGTGCCATCAGTACGGAAGGCGGGGAAGCTTTCTTT. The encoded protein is CAISTEGGEAFF.

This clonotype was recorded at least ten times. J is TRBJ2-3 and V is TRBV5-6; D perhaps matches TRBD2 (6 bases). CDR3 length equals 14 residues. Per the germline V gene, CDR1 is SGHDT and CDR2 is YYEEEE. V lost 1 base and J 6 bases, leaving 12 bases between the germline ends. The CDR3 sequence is CASSLRESFDTQYF. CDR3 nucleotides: TGTGCCAGCAGCTTGCGGGAGAGTTTCGATACGCAGTATTTT.

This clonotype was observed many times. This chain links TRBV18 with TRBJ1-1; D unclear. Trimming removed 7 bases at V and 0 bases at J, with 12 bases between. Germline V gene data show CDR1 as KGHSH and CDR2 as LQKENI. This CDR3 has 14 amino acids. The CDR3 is CASYQGGMNTEAFF. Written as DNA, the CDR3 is TGTGCCAGCTACCAAGGAGGTATGAACACTGAAGCTTTCTTT.

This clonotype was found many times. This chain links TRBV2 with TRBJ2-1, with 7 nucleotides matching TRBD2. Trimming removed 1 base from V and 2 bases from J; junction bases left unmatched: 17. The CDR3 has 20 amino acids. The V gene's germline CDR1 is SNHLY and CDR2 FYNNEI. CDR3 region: CASSEGWSSGLTRPYNEQFF. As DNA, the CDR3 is TGTGCCAGCAGTGAAGGGTGGTCTAGCGGCCTTACGAGGCCCTACAATGAGCAGTTCTTC.

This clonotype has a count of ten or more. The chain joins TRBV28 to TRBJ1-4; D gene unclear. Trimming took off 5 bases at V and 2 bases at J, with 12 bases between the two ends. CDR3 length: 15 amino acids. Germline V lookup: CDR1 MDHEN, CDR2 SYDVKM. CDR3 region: CASSPAGHTNEKLFF. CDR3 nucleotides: TGTGCCAGCAGTCCAGCAGGCCATACTAATGAAAAACTGTTTTTT.

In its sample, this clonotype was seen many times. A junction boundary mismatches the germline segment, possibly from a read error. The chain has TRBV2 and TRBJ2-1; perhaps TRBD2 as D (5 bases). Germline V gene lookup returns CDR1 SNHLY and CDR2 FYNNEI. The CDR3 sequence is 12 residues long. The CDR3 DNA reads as TGTGCCAGCAGGGACTCCGACAATGAGCAGTTCTTC. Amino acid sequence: CASRDSDNEQFF.